A single sample is the source of the 31 T cell receptor beta chains below, sequenced in a study of blood T cell repertoires in COVID-19 (dated by TCRdb to about 2020). Receptors were amplified or captured by the immunoSEQ multiplex PCR assay. TCRdb mirrors the immuneACCESS table, restricted to in-frame sequences. Some clones are absent from its copies; in checked studies, under half trace to an unresolved V gene, and the reason for the others is unknown. This sample gives roughly 260,000 clones in total; about 89% of them show up just once. The top ten hold approximately 9.4% of the sample. The sample consisted of peripheral blood. Receptors were obtained from a man aged 35-49 years who had recovered from COVID-19.

The V gene is TRBV6-2 or TRBV6-3, the J gene TRBJ2-2; D unresolved. The CDR3 consists of 12 residues. Trimming took 2 bases from V and 6 from J, leaving 4 bases between them. Per germline, CDR1 MNHEY and CDR2 SVGEGT. The CDR3 DNA follows: TGTGCCAGCAGTTACCTGTCCGGGGAGCTGTTTTTT. Its protein is CASSYLSGELFF.

This chain connects TRBV12-2 to TRBJ2-7; TRBD1, the table's D call, lacks a check against the DNA. TRBV12-2 is a recognized pseudogene. This CDR3 has 17 amino acids. The CDR3 sequence: CASRLRQGGVSSYEQYF. CDR3 in DNA: TGTGCAAGTCGCTTAAGACAGGGGGGAGTGAGCTCCTACGAGCAGTACTTC.

The chain uses TRBV18 and TRBJ2-1, with 9 bases aligning to TRBD1. V lost 6 bases, J lost 10 bases, and 4 bases stayed unmatched. The CDR3 spans 12 residues. Germline V gene data show CDR1 as KGHSH and CDR2 as LQKENI. CDR3: CASSRQGGEQFF. The CDR3 DNA follows: TGTGCCAGCTCTCGACAGGGGGGGGAGCAGTTCTTC.

The chain employs TRBV7-9 and TRBJ2-7, with D possibly being TRBD2 (6 bases). CDR1 and CDR2 (germline): SEHNR, FQNEAQ (reference sequence). The V gene lost 1 base and the J gene lost 3 bases, with 10 bases spanning the gap. This CDR3 is 14 amino acids long. The CDR3: CASSLVAGNYEQYF. The CDR3 DNA reads as TGTGCCAGCAGCTTAGTGGCGGGGAACTACGAGCAGTACTTC. Full variable domain (outside the CDR3, taken from reference TRBV7-9 and TRBJ2-7): DTGVSQNPRHKITKRGQNVTFRCDPISEHNRLYWYRQTLGQGPEFLTYFQNEAQLEKSRLLSDRFSAERPKGSFSTLEIQRTEQGDSAMYLCASSLVAGNYEQYFGPGTRLTVT.

Only a few counts were recorded for this clone. V gene TRBV19 combines with J gene TRBJ1-1; 8 positions match TRBD1. Germline CDR1 LNHDA, CDR2 SQIVND (reference sequence). There are 16 residues in the CDR3. Losses at the gene ends were 6 bases for V and 3 bases for J; bases not matched to a gene: 12. The CDR3 sequence: CASSKVGRGQYTEAFF. CDR3 DNA sequence: TGTGCCAGTAGCAAAGTAGGCAGGGGGCAGTACACTGAAGCTTTCTTT.

This clone was found once. The rearrangement joins TRBV4-1 to TRBJ1-6; D gene uncertain. Trimming pared 2 bases from V and 3 bases from J, leaving 5 bases between. This CDR3 comprises 14 residues. Germline lookup yields CDR1 MGHRA and CDR2 YSYEKL. CDR3 bases: TGCGCCAGCAGCCAAAACTTCTATAATTCACCCCTCCACTTT. The encoded protein is CASSQNFYNSPLHF.

The count of this clone is one. The chain is built from TRBV6-5 and TRBJ1-2; no clear D gene. V was trimmed by 6 bases and J by 1 base, leaving 9 bases between them. CDR3 length: 13 residues. CDR1 and CDR2 from the germline V gene are MNHEY and SVGAGI. The CDR3 spells CASSPEGNYGYTF. Written as DNA, the CDR3 is TGTGCCAGCAGCCCGGAGGGTAACTATGGCTACACCTTC.

The chain carries TRBV5-5 and TRBJ2-7; 9 bases agree with TRBD1. The CDR3 has 16 residues. The germline V gene encodes CDR1 SGHKS and CDR2 YYEKEE (reference sequence). The V and J ends lost 1 base and 2 bases, in that order; junction bases with no gene match: 7. As DNA, the CDR3 is TGTGCCAGCAGCTTGTATGCGGGACAGGGTACCTACGAGCAGTACTTC. Translated, it gives CASSLYAGQGTYEQYF.

This chain uses TRBV7-3 with TRBJ2-5; 9 bases align to TRBD2. CDR3 size: 14 residues. Germline V gives CDR1 SGHTA, CDR2 FQGTGA. Losses at the gene ends were 4 bases for V and 4 bases for J; bases not matched to a gene: 4. CDR3 sequence reads: CASSWLREGETQYF. CDR3 DNA: TGTGCCAGCAGCTGGTTGCGGGAGGGAGAGACCCAGTACTTC.

The gene calls are TRBV6-2 or TRBV6-3 and TRBJ2-5; possibly TRBD1 for D (7 bases). Trimming left V 1 base short and J 2 bases short, with 17 bases between. CDR1 is MNHEY, CDR2 SVGEGT, per germline. This CDR3 region has 17 residues. The CDR3 spells CASSYWSRGVRQETQYF. The CDR3 coding sequence is TGTGCCAGCAGTTACTGGTCCAGGGGGGTACGGCAAGAGACCCAGTACTTC.

The chain combines TRBV27 with TRBJ2-7; 7 bases agree with TRBD1. The germline V gene has CDR1 MNHEY and CDR2 SMNVEV (reference sequence). With 5 bases clipped from V and 3 bases from J, the junction kept 7 bases outside the gene matches. The CDR3 totals 14 residues. The CDR3 DNA is TGTGCCAGCAGTCCCCAACAGGGGCGCTACGAGCAGTACTTC. It yields the protein CASSPQQGRYEQYF.

As concerns this clone: The identical CDR3 is also encoded by other nucleotide sequences in the sample. The rearrangement joins TRBV29-1 to TRBJ1-2, with D possibly matching TRBD1 (6 bases). CDR3 size: 11 residues. V lost 5 bases and J lost 5, with 9 bases in between. Germline-derived CDR1 and CDR2 are SQVTM and ANQGSEA. The DNA for the CDR3 is TGCAGCGTTTCAACAGGGTATGGCTACACCTTC. It translates to CSVSTGYGYTF.

The chain recombines TRBV2 with TRBJ2-1; possibly TRBD1 for D (6 bases). The CDR3 is 15 amino acids. From germline, CDR1 is SNHLY and CDR2 FYNNEI. V lost 2 bases and J 4 bases, leaving 12 bases between the germline ends. The CDR3 sequence is CASSESPGDYNEQFF. CDR3 sequence (DNA): TGTGCCAGCAGTGAATCGCCAGGGGATTACAATGAGCAGTTCTTC.

The gene calls are TRBV19 and TRBJ1-5; D might be TRBD1 (6 bases). Per the germline V gene, CDR1 is LNHDA and CDR2 is SQIVND (reference sequence). The CDR3 contains 13 residues. V was clipped by 6 bases and J by 4 bases, with 10 bases between them. In DNA, the CDR3 is TGTGCCAGTAGGCCCAGGGGTAATCAGCCCCAGCATTTT. It codes for CASRPRGNQPQHF.

V is TRBV29-1 and J is TRBJ2-7; 8 nucleotides match TRBD1. Germline assignment: CDR1 SQVTM and CDR2 ANQGSEA. J lost 6 bases, V lost 4 bases, and 5 bases had no gene match. This CDR3 contains 12 residues. The chain's CDR3 is CSVGWTGIEQYF. CDR3 nucleotide sequence: TGCAGCGTTGGTTGGACAGGGATCGAGCAGTACTTC.

This chain links TRBV11-2 with TRBJ2-7; D uncertain. The germline V and J ends were trimmed by 5 bases and 1 base, with 15 bases remaining between them. This CDR3 has 15 amino acids. Germline assignment: CDR1 SGHAT and CDR2 FQNNGV. The CDR3, as DNA: TGTGCCAGCAGCCCCCTGAGCGCAGTTTCCTACGAGCAGTACTTC. It specifies CASSPLSAVSYEQYF.

This clone has more than one count but fewer than ten. The chain uses TRBV9 and TRBJ1-2; 8 bases align to TRBD1. The CDR3 is made up of 18 amino acids. V shed 0 bases and J 5 bases; nucleotides not matched to a gene: 15. CDR1 SGDLS and CDR2 YYNGEE come from the germline V gene. The CDR3 region has the DNA TGTGCCAGCAGCGTAGGTTCACTCAGGGGGCGCACGCAATATGGCTACACCTTC. Translating it yields CASSVGSLRGRTQYGYTF.

CDR3 nucleotides: TGCGCCAGCAGCTTGGCCTTACTGCGGGAGGGGGCGGAGACCCAGTACTTC. Translating gives CASSLALLREGAETQYF. The rearrangement uses TRBV5-1 and TRBJ2-5; 9 bases line up with TRBD2. The CDR3 is 17 amino acids. With V trimmed by 0 bases and J by 5 bases, 11 bases remained unmatched. The V gene's germline CDR1 is SGHRS and CDR2 YFSETQ. The variable domain in full, with the rest retrieved from reference TRBV5-1 and TRBJ2-5, is KAGVTQTPRYLIKTRGQQVTLSCSPISGHRSVSWYQQTPGQGLQFLFEYFSETQRNKGNFPGRFSGRQFSNSRSEMNVSTLELGDSALYLCASSLALLREGAETQYFGPGTRLLVL.

In this sample, this clone turned up once. The chain links TRBV6-5 to TRBJ2-7, with 7 bases that match TRBD1. The germline gives CDR1 MNHEY, CDR2 SVGAGI. V dropped 2 bases and J dropped 8; count of bases not matched to a gene: 6. This CDR3 contains 13 residues. The CDR3 loop reads CASSYPVTGQQYF. As DNA, the CDR3 is TGTGCCAGCAGTTACCCGGTGACAGGGCAGCAGTACTTC.

The chain links TRBV18 to TRBJ1-3; 7 bases are a match to TRBD1. This CDR3 is built from 17 residues. With 5 bases clipped from V and 0 bases from J, the junction kept 10 bases outside the gene matches. Looked up from germline, CDR1 is KGHSH and CDR2 is LQKENI. Written as DNA, the CDR3 is TGTGCCAGCTCATTGCTGGTGGGACAGTTCTCTGGAAACACCATATATTTT. As protein: CASSLLVGQFSGNTIYF.

The chain combines TRBV5-1 with TRBJ2-5; D is possibly TRBD2 (5 bases). V was shortened by 4 bases and J by 5 bases, with 18 bases between the two germline ends. Germline values: CDR1 SGHRS, CDR2 YFSETQ. The CDR3 has 15 amino acids. Here the CDR3 DNA reads TGCGCCAGCAGCCCGGGATGGGCGGTGGGGGAGACCCAGTACTTC. It codes for CASSPGWAVGETQYF.

This clone is a singleton in its sample. The CDR3 DNA follows: TGCAGCGCCGGGGCACCCATTGTGTCTGCGGGATATAACACCTACGAGCAGTACTTC. It is translated as CSAGAPIVSAGYNTYEQYF. The J gene is TRBJ2-7, the V gene TRBV29-1, with D perhaps matching TRBD2 (6 bases). The CDR3 consists of 19 residues. Germline CDR1 SQVTM, CDR2 ANQGSEA. Trimming removed 7 bases from V and 2 bases from J, with 33 bases in between.

The chain uses TRBV21-1 and TRBJ2-5; the table calls TRBD1, which could not be checked here. TRBV21-1 constitutes a pseudogene. This CDR3 is 17 amino acids long. CDR3 amino acids: CASSKGGGTGSWETQYF. For the CDR3, the DNA is TGTGCCAGCAGCAAAGGTGGGGGTACAGGGTCCTGGGAGACCCAGTACTTC.

This clone was detected only once. The chain combines TRBV6-2 or TRBV6-3 with TRBJ2-6; 8 nucleotides line up with TRBD1. V dropped 6 bases and J dropped 2; count of bases not matched to a gene: 12. Looked up from germline, CDR1 is MNHEY and CDR2 is SVGEGT. The CDR3 has 18 amino acids. The CDR3: CASSPHGQGLTGANVLTF. DNA of the CDR3: TGTGCCAGCAGCCCACACGGACAGGGCCTAACTGGGGCCAACGTCCTGACTTTC.

The chain has TRBV19 and TRBJ2-1; TRBD2 aligns across 7 bases. J lost 1 base, V lost 5 bases, and 11 bases had no gene match. This CDR3 is built from 17 residues. The V gene's germline CDR1 is LNHDA and CDR2 SQIVND (reference sequence). CDR3 in DNA: TGTGCCAGTAGTCCCGGGGGAGGGAAGGGGTCCTACAATGAGCAGTTCTTC. This translates into CASSPGGGKGSYNEQFF.

The chain couples TRBV5-6 to TRBJ2-3; 9 bases match TRBD1. This CDR3 has 16 residues. The V gene's germline CDR1 is SGHDT and CDR2 YYEEEE. Trimming took 3 bases from V and 2 from J; bases not matched to a gene: 7. The DNA for the CDR3 is TGTGCCAGCAGCTCCCTACAGGGGGCCCTCACAGATACGCAGTATTTT. Its protein is CASSSLQGALTDTQYF.

V gene TRBV7-8 combines with J gene TRBJ2-7; tentatively, D is TRBD1 (5 bases). Germline V gene lookup returns CDR1 SGHVS and CDR2 FQNEAQ. V was cut by 3 bases and J by 4 bases, with 13 bases left in between. The CDR3 sequence is 14 residues long. The CDR3 protein is CASSFRRQTYEQYF. CDR3 DNA: TGTGCCAGCAGCTTTCGAAGACAGACTTACGAGCAGTACTTC.

For the CDR3, the DNA is TGTGCCAGCAGTTTTTCAGGGGTGAACTATGGCTACACCTTC. This codes for CASSFSGVNYGYTF. The genes are TRBV6-5 and TRBJ1-2; weak D call: TRBD1 (6 bases). CDR1 and CDR2 from the germline V gene are MNHEY and SVGAGI. The CDR3 is made up of 14 amino acids. The ends were cut back, 4 bases at V and 2 bases at J, with 11 bases in the middle.

The chain employs TRBV27 and TRBJ2-7; TRBD1 matches at 7 bases. J lost 3 bases, V lost 4 bases, and 3 bases had no gene match. Germline V gene lookup returns CDR1 MNHEY and CDR2 SMNVEV (reference sequence). This CDR3 has 13 residues. The CDR3 spells CASSSGQFYEQYF. CDR3 sequence (DNA): TGTGCCAGCAGTTCGGGACAGTTCTACGAGCAGTACTTC.

This sequence joins TRBV18 and TRBJ2-1; tentative D call: TRBD2 (6 bases). The CDR3 is 15 residues long. Germline CDR1 reads KGHSH; CDR2 reads LQKENI. V lost 2 bases to trimming and J lost 2 bases, with 10 bases between them. The CDR3 sequence is CASSPGGTTYNEQFF. In nucleotides, the CDR3 is TGTGCCAGCTCACCAGGGGGGACCACCTACAATGAGCAGTTCTTC. The whole variable domain, remainder taken from reference TRBV18 and TRBJ2-1, is NAGVMQNPRHLVRRRGQEARLRCSPMKGHSHVYWYRQLPEEGLKFMVYLQKENIIDESGMPKERFSAEFPKEGPSILRIQQVVRGDSAAYFCASSPGGTTYNEQFFGPGTRLTVL.

The J gene is TRBJ1-1, the V gene TRBV9, with D perhaps TRBD1 (6 bases). V lost 0 bases and J 1 base, leaving 10 bases between the germline ends. Germline CDR1 is SGDLS and CDR2 is YYNGEE. The CDR3 covers 15 residues. The DNA for the CDR3 is TGTGCCAGCAGCGTAGTGGGGGCAGGGAACACTGAAGCTTTCTTT. As protein: CASSVVGAGNTEAFF.